Listed below are T cell receptor beta chains from one sample, sequenced in a study of T cells in Graves' hyperthyroidism and ophthalmopathy. TCRdb reprocessed the multiplex PCR reads via MiXCR and lists one record per CDR3 protein. The repertoire holds about 370,000 distinct CDR3 sequences, with 12% to 15% as singletons. Sequences were obtained from blood. The receptors here all came from a woman aged 60-75 years with Graves' ophthalmopathy. Each CDR3 is given with its conserved first and last residue. The D gene is left open where the match is weak. The listing skips clone size in some rows; elsewhere it reads once, few, many or a size class.

J gene	D gene	V gene	clone size	CDR3 DNA	CDR3 protein
TRBJ2-1	TRBD1	TRBV12-5	few	TGTGCTAGTGGTCGCCGGGACAGCAACAATGAGCAGTTCTTC	CASGRRDSNNEQFF
TRBJ2-3	NA	TRBV27	NA	TGTGCCAGCAGTTTAATGGACACCAGCACAGATACGCAGTATTTT	CASSLMDTSTDTQYF
TRBJ2-7	TRBD1	TRBV7-9	NA	TGTGCCAGCAGCTCCCCGGGACAGGGGGCGCAGTCGCAGTACTTC	CASSSPGQGAQSQYF
TRBJ2-2	TRBD1	TRBV24-1	NA	TGTGCCACCAGCGCTGGACAGGGGAGCACCGGGGAGCTGTTTTTT	CATSAGQGSTGELFF
TRBJ2-1	NA	TRBV5-1	NA	TGCGCCAGCAGCTTGCTGGAGAATGAGCAGTTCTTC	CASSLLENEQFF
TRBJ2-7	NA	TRBV29-1	NA	TGCAGCGTCCCCTTCCGGATTGCCTACGAGCAGTACTTC	CSVPFRIAYEQYF
TRBJ2-2	NA	TRBV10-3	many	TGTGCCCACGGGTTGGAGAACACCGGGGAGCTGTTTTTT	CAHGLENTGELFF
TRBJ2-3	TRBD2	TRBV9	NA	TGTGCCAGCAGCGCCCTGACTAGCGGGGTTACAGATACGCAGTATTTT	CASSALTSGVTDTQYF
TRBJ2-2	TRBD2	TRBV2	few	TGTGCCAGCAGTGAGGGAGCGGGGAACTCACCCGGGGAGCTGTTTTTT	CASSEGAGNSPGELFF
TRBJ2-5	TRBD2	TRBV7-9	few	TGTGCCAGCAGCTTACTCGGGACTAGCGGGTTTGGAGAGACCCAGTACTTC	CASSLLGTSGFGETQYF
TRBJ2-7	TRBD2	TRBV30	few	TGTGCCTGGAAAAAAGGCGGGAGGGCCGCTACCCTCTACGAGCAGTACTTC	CAWKKGGRAATLYEQYF
TRBJ2-5	NA	TRBV11-2	many	TGTGCCAGCAGCTTGGGGGTCGGTTTGCTGGGGACCCAGTACTTC	CASSLGVGLLGTQYF
TRBJ2-3	TRBD1	TRBV7-2	many	TGTGCCAGCAGCCTCGGGACAGGGCTTACAGATACGCAGTATTTT	CASSLGTGLTDTQYF
TRBJ1-4	NA	TRBV6-1	many	TGTGCCAGCGGGGGGATTGCTAATGAAAAACTGTTTTTT	CASGGIANEKLFF
TRBJ2-1	TRBD2	TRBV2	many	TGTGCCAGCAGTGAGGGCATAGCGGGAGTTGCAGAGCAGTTCTTC	CASSEGIAGVAEQFF
TRBJ1-1	NA	TRBV3-1	NA	TGTGCCAGCAGCTTCGGATACAGGGACACTGAAGCTTTCTTT	CASSFGYRDTEAFF
TRBJ2-4	NA	TRBV5-1	many	TGCGCCAGCAGCTTGGCAATAGCCAAAAACATTCAGTACTTC	CASSLAIAKNIQYF
TRBJ2-1	NA	TRBV2	many	TGTGCCAGCTTACAGGAGCTCTACAATGAGCAGTTCTTC	CASLQELYNEQFF
TRBJ2-3	NA	TRBV10-2	NA	TGCGCCAGTGGCGTTGGGGGAGAGGTAGATACGCAGTATTTT	CASGVGGEVDTQYF
TRBJ1-2	NA	TRBV18	NA	TGTGCCAGCTCACCGGGTCTAGATATTAACTATGGCTACACCTTC	CASSPGLDINYGYTF
TRBJ1-6	NA	TRBV9	many	TGTGCCAGCAGCCAGGGGACAACCTATAATTCACCCCTCCACTTT	CASSQGTTYNSPLHF
TRBJ1-5	NA	TRBV20-1	many	TGCAGTGCCCGGACGGGGGGAGCCAATCAGCCCCAGCATTTT	CSARTGGANQPQHF
TRBJ2-2	NA	TRBV25-1	NA	TGTGCCAGCAGTGAGGGGGCGGACACCGGGGAGCTGTTTTTT	CASSEGADTGELFF
TRBJ1-5	NA	TRBV28	many	TGTGCCAGCAGTTTATCCCCGCTAAACAATCAGCCCCAGCATTTT	CASSLSPLNNQPQHF
TRBJ2-1	TRBD2	TRBV12-3/TRBV12-4	many	TGTGCCAGCAGTAAGACTAGCGGGATTAACTACAATGAGCAGTTCTTC	CASSKTSGINYNEQFF
TRBJ2-7	NA	TRBV15	many	TGTGCCACCAGCAGAGAAGGGGGGCCCTACGAGCAGTACTTC	CATSREGGPYEQYF
TRBJ1-2	NA	TRBV20-1	NA	TGCAGTGCTACTTGGGGGGACAATCGTCGCTATAGTGGCTACACCTTC	CSATWGDNRRYSGYTF
TRBJ1-1	NA	TRBV3-1	NA	TGTGCCAGCAGCCACAGACAGCGCACTGAAGCTTTCTTT	CASSHRQRTEAFF
TRBJ2-4	TRBD2	TRBV27	many	TGTGCCAGCAGTTTTGATGGGAGGGCCCTAGCCAAAAACATTCAGTACTTC	CASSFDGRALAKNIQYF
TRBJ2-3	NA	TRBV11-2	many	TGTGCCAGCAGCTTAGAAGGGAGGACTGCCGGGATTGTAGATACGCAGTATTTT	CASSLEGRTAGIVDTQYF
TRBJ2-5	TRBD2	TRBV20-1	many	TGCAGCGTTGACTCGCTAGCGGGGTACCAAGAGACCCAGTACTTC	CSVDSLAGYQETQYF
TRBJ2-7	NA	TRBV28	many	TGTGCCAGCAGTTATGCTTCGCGGGGACCCTACGAGCAGTACTTC	CASSYASRGPYEQYF
TRBJ1-1	NA	TRBV5-1	many	TGCGCCAGCAGGGACTCGGAGAACACTGAAGCTTTCTTT	CASRDSENTEAFF
TRBJ2-1	TRBD1	TRBV9	few	TGTGCCAGCACCAGGGGGTCAAGCTCCTACAATGAGCAGTTCTTC	CASTRGSSSYNEQFF
TRBJ2-5	TRBD2	TRBV11-2	NA	TGTGCCAGCAGCCGTCAGACTAGCGGAGGGGGGCGAGAGACCCAGTACTTC	CASSRQTSGGGRETQYF
TRBJ2-7	NA	TRBV4-2	few	TGTGCCAGCAGCCTAGCCCCAAGTCACTACGAGCAGTACTTC	CASSLAPSHYEQYF
TRBJ2-6	TRBD1	TRBV6-1	NA	TGTGCCACTGGGGTGGGGACAGGGTATTCCAGAGGGGCCAACGTCCTGACTTTC	CATGVGTGYSRGANVLTF
TRBJ2-5	NA	TRBV20-1	many	TGCAGTGCTAGGAGGGGGACGGCGGGCGAGACCCAGTACTTC	CSARRGTAGETQYF
TRBJ2-4	TRBD2	TRBV4-1	few	TGCGCCAGCAGCCAAGGGAGGACTAGCGGGAGCATAGATAACATTCAGTACTTC	CASSQGRTSGSIDNIQYF
TRBJ1-2	TRBD1	TRBV30	many	TGTGCCTGGAGTAGCGGGACAGAATATGGCTACACCTTC	CAWSSGTEYGYTF
TRBJ2-1	TRBD2	TRBV5-5	many	TGTGCCAGCAGCAGGGGAGATAGCGGGAGGTCCGCCTCCTACAATGAGCAGTTCTTC	CASSRGDSGRSASYNEQFF
TRBJ2-5	TRBD1	TRBV7-9	NA	TGTGCCAGCAGCTTAGAGGGGGCCCCAGAGACCCAGTACTTC	CASSLEGAPETQYF
TRBJ1-6	NA	TRBV6-2/TRBV6-3	few	TGTGCCAGCAGTAAGAGGACGGTCTCTGTGGATTCACCCCTCCACTTT	CASSKRTVSVDSPLHF
TRBJ2-5	NA	TRBV3-1	many	TGTGCCAGCAGCCAAGATTTCGGGGAGACCCAGTACTTC	CASSQDFGETQYF
TRBJ2-1	TRBD2	TRBV28	many	TGTGCCAGCAGTCCCGCCGGGACTAGCGGGATTGGTGAGCAGTTCTTC	CASSPAGTSGIGEQFF
TRBJ2-1	TRBD2	TRBV6-1	many	TGTGCCAGCAGTCCATCTAGCGGGAGGGTTTACAATGAGCAGTTCTTC	CASSPSSGRVYNEQFF
TRBJ2-1	NA	TRBV15	few	TGTGCCACCAGCACGCCGGCGACAGCTAACAATGAGCAGTTCTTC	CATSTPATANNEQFF
TRBJ1-6	NA	TRBV28	NA	TGTGCCAGCAGTTTGGGGAGGTTCACCTATAATTCACCCCTCCACTTT	CASSLGRFTYNSPLHF
TRBJ2-7	NA	TRBV5-1	many	TGCGCCAGCAGCTTGGAGGGGCACCCCTACGAGCAGTACTTC	CASSLEGHPYEQYF
TRBJ2-2	TRBD2	TRBV2	NA	TGTGCCAGCAGGACGGGACTAAACACCGGGGAGCTGTTTTTT	CASRTGLNTGELFF
TRBJ2-1	TRBD2	TRBV19	NA	TGTGCCGGTAGTATCTGGGCTAGCGGGAGCAATGAGCAGTTCTTC	CAGSIWASGSNEQFF
TRBJ2-3	NA	TRBV5-1	few	TGCGCCAGCAGCTTTGGGCAGGGAGGAAGGGCAGATACGCAGTATTTT	CASSFGQGGRADTQYF
TRBJ2-2	TRBD2	TRBV20-1	many	TGCAGTGCTAGTGCTTACCTAGCGGAGAGGACCGGGGAGCTGTTTTTT	CSASAYLAERTGELFF
TRBJ2-7	NA	TRBV6-5	NA	TGTGCCAGCAGTCCCTCGACTAGGGGCGGGTACTACGAGCAGTACTTC	CASSPSTRGGYYEQYF